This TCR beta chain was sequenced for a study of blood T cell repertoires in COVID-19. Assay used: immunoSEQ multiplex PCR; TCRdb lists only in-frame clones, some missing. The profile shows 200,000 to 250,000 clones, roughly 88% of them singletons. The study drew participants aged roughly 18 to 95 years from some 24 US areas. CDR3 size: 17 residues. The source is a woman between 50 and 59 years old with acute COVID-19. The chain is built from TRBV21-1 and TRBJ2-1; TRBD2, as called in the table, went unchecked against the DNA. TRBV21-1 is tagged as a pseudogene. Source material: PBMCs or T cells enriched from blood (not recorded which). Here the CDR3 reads CASSSPRRGVPSHEQFF. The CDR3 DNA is TGTGCCAGCAGCTCTCCCCGGCGGGGAGTCCCTAGCCATGAGCAGTTCTTC.